These 18 T cell receptor beta chains were all obtained from the same sample, sequenced in a study of blood T cell repertoires in COVID-19. Using immunoSEQ multiplex PCR, the repertoire was profiled, and TCRdb retains in-frame clones only, with some absent. The sample carries more than 100,000 clones, roughly 89% recorded once. The sequencing sample was made of peripheral blood. The receptors here all came from a woman in her sixties or seventies with COVID-19, enrolled during active disease.

This rearrangement joins TRBV7-2 to TRBJ1-3; D gene ambiguous. This CDR3 comprises 15 residues. V was cut by 3 bases and J by 3 bases, with 12 bases left in between. CDR1 is SGHTA and CDR2 is FQGNSA in the germline V gene. The CDR3 sequence: CASSLSPSFGNTIYF. CDR3 nucleotides: TGTGCCAGCAGCTTGTCTCCTAGCTTTGGAAACACCATATATTTT.

The sample holds a few counts of this clone. The gene calls are TRBV3-1 (or the pseudogene TRBV3-2) and TRBJ1-1; D might be TRBD1 (5 bases). The CDR3 totals 16 residues. V lost 10 bases to trimming and J lost 1 base, with 22 bases between them. CDR1 LGHDT and CDR2 YNNKEL come from the germline V gene (reference sequence). The CDR3: CATSAPGVTSNTEAFF. CDR3 nucleotide sequence: TGTGCCACGAGCGCCCCGGGGGTTACCTCGAACACTGAAGCTTTCTTT.

V gene TRBV6-6 combines with J gene TRBJ1-5; D is unresolved. Trimming removed 8 bases from V and 3 bases from J, with 11 bases in between. CDR3 length: 13 amino acids. Germline V gene data show CDR1 as MNHNY and CDR2 as SVGAGI (reference sequence). CDR3 nucleotides: TGTGCCAGCTGGTGGGCCGCCAATCAGCCCCAGCATTTT. Protein product: CASWWAANQPQHF.

This rearrangement joins TRBV29-1 to TRBJ2-3; D is perhaps TRBD2 (7 bases). The CDR3 extends over 13 amino acids. V gave up 6 bases and J gave up 3 bases, with 13 bases separating them. CDR1 is SQVTM and CDR2 is ANQGSEA in the germline V gene. Written as DNA, the CDR3 is TGCAGCGTGAGGGGGGGTTCAACAGATACGCAGTATTTT. Translation gives CSVRGGSTDTQYF.

The chain combines TRBV11-2 with TRBJ2-2, with TRBD1 identical over 10 bases. This CDR3 region has 15 residues. V was pared by 6 bases and J by 5 bases, with 6 bases of the junction left unmatched. CDR1 and CDR2 from the germline V gene are SGHAT and FQNNGV. CDR3 nucleotide sequence: TGTGCCAGCAGATCCGGGACAGGGGTTACCGGGGAGCTGTTTTTT. Its protein product is CASRSGTGVTGELFF.

This chain joins TRBV29-1 and TRBJ2-7; a weak D match, TRBD1 (5 bases). The CDR3 is made up of 13 amino acids. Trimming shortened V by 4 bases and J by 5 bases, and 15 bases separated the two germline ends. Germline V lookup: CDR1 SQVTM, CDR2 ANQGSEA. The CDR3 loop reads CSVVGREGNEQYF. CDR3 DNA sequence: TGCAGCGTTGTCGGCAGGGAAGGGAACGAGCAGTACTTC.

The chain employs TRBV4-3 and TRBJ2-4, with D possibly being TRBD1 (5 bases). The CDR3 sequence is 22 residues long. The V gene's germline CDR1 is LGHNA and CDR2 YSLEER. V lost 2 bases and J 1 base, leaving 30 bases between the germline ends. The CDR3 DNA reads as TGCGCCAGCAGCCAATGGGCTCTGGGGCTCGACACTTCTTTGGGGGCCAAAAACATTCAGTACTTC. Its translation is CASSQWALGLDTSLGAKNIQYF.

The chain employs TRBV6-5 and TRBJ2-2; D uncertain. There are 14 residues in the CDR3. Germline CDR1 reads MNHEY; CDR2 reads SVGAGI. Trimming took off 7 bases at V and 2 bases at J, with 11 bases between the two ends. The CDR3 nucleotides are TGTGCCAGCATAGAGAACTTAAACACCGGGGAGCTGTTTTTT. It translates to CASIENLNTGELFF.

This chain uses TRBV3-1 (or the pseudogene TRBV3-2) with TRBJ2-4; tentatively, D is TRBD1 (6 bases). There are 14 residues in the CDR3. V lost 5 bases and J lost 5, with 13 bases in between. Germline CDR1 and CDR2: LGHDT and YNNKEL (reference sequence). CDR3 residues: CASSSTGLENIQYF. The DNA for the CDR3 is TGTGCCAGCAGCTCGACAGGTTTAGAAAACATTCAGTACTTC.

This chain uses TRBV6-5 with TRBJ1-1; possibly TRBD1 for D (6 bases). The germline V and J ends were trimmed by 4 bases and 12 bases, with 15 bases remaining between them. This CDR3 has 12 amino acids. CDR1 is MNHEY and CDR2 is SVGAGI in the germline V gene. The CDR3 region has the DNA TGTGCCAGCAGTTTTGCCGACAGGCGACCTTTCTTT. Translation gives CASSFADRRPFF.

This rearrangement joins TRBV6-2 or TRBV6-3 to TRBJ2-5, with 12 positions matching TRBD2. The germline V gene has CDR1 MNHEY and CDR2 SVGEGT. This CDR3 has 16 amino acids. The V segment lost 5 bases and the J segment 1 base; nucleotides outside the gene matches: 5. CDR3 in amino acids: CASSATSGGFQETQYF. The CDR3 DNA reads as TGTGCCAGCAGTGCGACTAGCGGGGGATTCCAAGAGACCCAGTACTTC.

J is TRBJ1-2 and V is TRBV11-2; tentatively, D is TRBD1 (6 bases). V lost 1 base and J 5 bases, leaving 14 bases between the germline ends. CDR1 and CDR2 from the germline V gene are SGHAT and FQNNGV. The CDR3 loop spans 15 amino acids. The DNA for the CDR3 is TGTGCCAGCAGCTTAGGTCACAGGGCAGGATATGGCTACACCTTC. Protein: CASSLGHRAGYGYTF.

Here the CDR3 reads CASSSTSGGLYEQYF. DNA of the CDR3: TGTGCCAGCAGCTCGACTAGCGGGGGACTTTACGAGCAGTACTTC. This chain joins TRBV7-2 and TRBJ2-7, with 12 bases matching TRBD2. This CDR3 is built from 15 residues. Germline V gene data show CDR1 as SGHTA and CDR2 as FQGNSA. V was clipped by 4 bases and J by 4 bases; unmatched bases: 5.

This chain links TRBV5-5 with TRBJ1-5; D gene ambiguous. Per germline, CDR1 SGHKS and CDR2 YYEKEE (reference sequence). The length of the CDR3 is 14 residues. V lost 4 bases and J 0 bases, leaving 8 bases between the germline ends. CDR3 sequence (DNA): TGTGCCAGCAGCCTGGACGGTAGCAATCAGCCCCAGCATTTT. Protein product: CASSLDGSNQPQHF.

This chain uses TRBV19 with TRBJ2-6; possibly TRBD2 for D (5 bases). Trimming cost V 10 bases and J 4 bases, with 14 bases left between them. The germline CDR1 and CDR2 sequences are LNHDA and SQIVND (reference sequence). The CDR3 runs 14 residues. The CDR3 nucleotides are TGTGCCACCAAGCGAGGGCTAGGGGCCAACGTCCTGACTTTC. This encodes CATKRGLGANVLTF.

This sequence joins TRBV5-5 and TRBJ1-5, with D possibly TRBD1 on 6 matching bases. This CDR3 region has 13 residues. V was pared by 2 bases and J by 5 bases, with 8 bases between. Germline V gene lookup returns CDR1 SGHKS and CDR2 YYEKEE (reference sequence). Here the CDR3 DNA reads TGTGCCAGCAGCTTTTCAGGGGATCAGCCCCAGCATTTT. This encodes CASSFSGDQPQHF.

The chain uses TRBV19 and TRBJ1-2; perhaps TRBD1 as D (5 bases). The CDR3 runs 15 residues. Looked up from germline, CDR1 is LNHDA and CDR2 is SQIVND (reference sequence). V lost 10 bases, J lost 0 bases, and 18 bases lay in between. The CDR3 protein is CAISPTAPTNYGYTF. The CDR3 region has the DNA TGTGCCATCTCCCCGACAGCACCGACTAACTATGGCTACACCTTC. Full variable domain (remainder filled in from reference TRBV19 and TRBJ1-2): DGGITQSPKYLFRKEGQNVTLSCEQNLNHDAMYWYRQDPGQGLRLIYYSQIVNDFQKGDIAEGYSVSREKKESFPLTVTSAQKNPTAFYLCAISPTAPTNYGYTFGSGTRLTVV.

This chain uses TRBV7-2 with TRBJ2-1, with D unclear. CDR1 is SGHTA and CDR2 is FQGNSA in the germline V gene. The V and J ends lost 5 bases and 2 bases respectively, with 4 bases between them. The CDR3 sequence is 12 residues long. Written as DNA, the CDR3 is TGTGCCAGCAGCCGTCCCTACAATGAGCAGTTCTTC. Translating it yields CASSRPYNEQFF.